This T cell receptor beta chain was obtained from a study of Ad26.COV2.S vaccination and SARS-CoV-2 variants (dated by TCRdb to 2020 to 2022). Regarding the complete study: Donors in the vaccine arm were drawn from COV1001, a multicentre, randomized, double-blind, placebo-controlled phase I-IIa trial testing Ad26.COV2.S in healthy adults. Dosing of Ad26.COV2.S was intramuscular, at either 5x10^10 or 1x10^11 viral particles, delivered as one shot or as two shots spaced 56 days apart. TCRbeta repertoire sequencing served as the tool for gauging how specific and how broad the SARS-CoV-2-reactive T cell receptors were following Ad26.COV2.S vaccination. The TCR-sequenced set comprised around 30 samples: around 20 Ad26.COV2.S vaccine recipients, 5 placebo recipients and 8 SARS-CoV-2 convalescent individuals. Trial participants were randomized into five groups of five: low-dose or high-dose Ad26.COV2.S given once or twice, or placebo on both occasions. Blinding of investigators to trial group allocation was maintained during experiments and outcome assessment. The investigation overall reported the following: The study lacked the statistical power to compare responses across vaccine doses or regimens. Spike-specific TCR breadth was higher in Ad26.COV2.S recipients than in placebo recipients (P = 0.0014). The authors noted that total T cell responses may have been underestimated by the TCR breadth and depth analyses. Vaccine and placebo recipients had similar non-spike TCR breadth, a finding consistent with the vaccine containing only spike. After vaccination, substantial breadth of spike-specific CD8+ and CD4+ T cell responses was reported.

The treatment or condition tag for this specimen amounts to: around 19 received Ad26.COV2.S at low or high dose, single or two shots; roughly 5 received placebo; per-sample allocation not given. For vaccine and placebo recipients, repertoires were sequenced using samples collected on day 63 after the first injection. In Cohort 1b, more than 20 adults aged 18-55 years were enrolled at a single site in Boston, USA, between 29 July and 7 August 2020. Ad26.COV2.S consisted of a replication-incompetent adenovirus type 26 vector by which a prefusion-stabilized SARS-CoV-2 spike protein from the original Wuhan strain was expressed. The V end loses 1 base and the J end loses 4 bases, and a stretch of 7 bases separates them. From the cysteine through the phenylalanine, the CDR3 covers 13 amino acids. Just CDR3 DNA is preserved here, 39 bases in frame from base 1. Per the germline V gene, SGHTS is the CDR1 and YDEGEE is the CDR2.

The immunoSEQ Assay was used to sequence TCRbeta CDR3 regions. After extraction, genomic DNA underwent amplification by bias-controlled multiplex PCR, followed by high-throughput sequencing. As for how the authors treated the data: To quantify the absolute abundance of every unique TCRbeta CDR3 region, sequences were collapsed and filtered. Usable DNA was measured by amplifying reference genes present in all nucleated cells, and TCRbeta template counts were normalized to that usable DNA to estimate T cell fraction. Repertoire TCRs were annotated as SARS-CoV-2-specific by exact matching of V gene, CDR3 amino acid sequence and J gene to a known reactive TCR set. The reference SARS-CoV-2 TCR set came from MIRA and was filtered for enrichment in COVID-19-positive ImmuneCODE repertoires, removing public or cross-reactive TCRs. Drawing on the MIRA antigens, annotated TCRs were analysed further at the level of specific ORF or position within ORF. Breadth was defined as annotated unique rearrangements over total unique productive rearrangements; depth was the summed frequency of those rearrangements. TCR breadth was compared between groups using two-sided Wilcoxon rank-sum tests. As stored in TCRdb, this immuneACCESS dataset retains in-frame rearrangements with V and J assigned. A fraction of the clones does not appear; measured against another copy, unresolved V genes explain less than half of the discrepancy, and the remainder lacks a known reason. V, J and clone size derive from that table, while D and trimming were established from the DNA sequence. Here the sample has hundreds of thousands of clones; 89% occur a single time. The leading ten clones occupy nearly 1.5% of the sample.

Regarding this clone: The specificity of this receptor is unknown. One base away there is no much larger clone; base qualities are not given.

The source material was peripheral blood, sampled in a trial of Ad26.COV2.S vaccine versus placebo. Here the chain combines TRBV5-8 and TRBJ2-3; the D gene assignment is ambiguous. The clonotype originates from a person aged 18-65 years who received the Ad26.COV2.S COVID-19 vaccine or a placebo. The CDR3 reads CASSLLLPDTQYF. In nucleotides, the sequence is TGTGCCAGCAGCTTGCTACTACCAGATACGCAGTATTTT.